The present T cell receptor beta chain was sequenced within a study of OX40 agonist ivuxolimab in advanced cancers. At the level of the study: Patients were infused with ivuxolimab every 2 weeks at 0.01 to 10 mg/kg. At roughly 80% male, the cohort had a mean age of approximately 64 years, ranging from roughly 23 to 80.

This clone appeared once. Its antigen remains unidentified. V trimming: 1 base; J trimming: 8 bases; junction bases outside the gene matches: 4. Per the germline V gene, CDR1 is MDHEN and CDR2 is SYDVKM. The CDR3 consists of 14 residues. TCRdb's copy holds only in-frame clones and misses some; the assay was immunoSEQ multiplex PCR. The table shows roughly 30,000 clones, with 75% to 85% occurring only once. Study-wide findings and caveats: Clonal expansion by week 6 occurred in CD4+ and CD8+ blood T cells (at 0.1 to 3.0 mg/kg).

This TCR was sampled from an adult with an advanced solid tumor such as melanoma, head and neck, liver or kidney cancer. The sequenced sample was CD4+ or CD8+ T cells sorted from blood, obtained in a trial of the OX40 agonist ivuxolimab. The genes are TRBV28 and TRBJ1-2, with 10 positions matching TRBD1. Here the CDR3 reads CASSLSDRGGGYTF. As DNA, the CDR3 is TGTGCCAGCAGTTTATCGGACAGGGGGGGCGGCTACACCTTC.